This section outlines one T cell receptor (beta chain) sequence together with its context. As yet, its antigen is unknown. Produced via immunoSEQ multiplex PCR; TCRdb's table is partial and in-frame only. The data hold 150,000 to 200,000 clones, with roughly 92% observed a single time. The data belong to a study of T cell responses to AZD1222 COVID-19 vaccine. Study results and limitations: The study reported that nearly half of spike-specific TCRs target unmutated variant regions.

Germline CDR1 reads KGHSH; CDR2 reads LQKENI. V was pared by 6 bases and J by 5 bases, with 4 bases of the junction left unmatched. The length of the CDR3 is 14 residues. Sequencing was performed on peripheral blood, taken on day 0 of AZD1222 vaccination. This chain uses TRBV18 with TRBJ1-6; the match to TRBD1 covers 7 bases. The origin of this receptor is an adult in good health. The CDR3 is CASSRQGNNSPLHF. CDR3 nucleotides: TGTGCCAGCTCCCGACAGGGAAATAATTCACCCCTCCACTTT. Together with reference TRBV18 and TRBJ1-6, the CDR3 gives the full variable domain: NAGVMQNPRHLVRRRGQEARLRCSPMKGHSHVYWYRQLPEEGLKFMVYLQKENIIDESGMPKERFSAEFPKEGPSILRIQQVVRGDSAAYFCASSRQGNNSPLHFGNGTRLTVT.